This TCR beta chain was obtained from a study of response to subunit inactivated influenza vaccine. Each CDR3 protein gets one entry after TCRdb re-called the RT-PCR reads with MiXCR. The sample lists roughly 500,000 distinct CDR3 sequences, 15% to 20% occurring once. From germline, CDR1 is LGHDT and CDR2 YNNKEL (reference sequence). V was clipped by 1 base and J by 15 bases; unmatched bases: 5. The CDR3 has 12 amino acids. This chain links TRBV3-1 with TRBJ2-1; 8 bases match TRBD1. The sequence was obtained from a man aged 45 to 70 who received an inactivated influenza vaccine. Sequencing was performed on CD4+ T cells sorted from PBMCs, taken around 25 months after vaccination. The DNA for the CDR3 is TGTGCCAGCAGCCAAGGCTTGGACAGGGCGTTCTTC. As protein: CASSQGLDRAFF.